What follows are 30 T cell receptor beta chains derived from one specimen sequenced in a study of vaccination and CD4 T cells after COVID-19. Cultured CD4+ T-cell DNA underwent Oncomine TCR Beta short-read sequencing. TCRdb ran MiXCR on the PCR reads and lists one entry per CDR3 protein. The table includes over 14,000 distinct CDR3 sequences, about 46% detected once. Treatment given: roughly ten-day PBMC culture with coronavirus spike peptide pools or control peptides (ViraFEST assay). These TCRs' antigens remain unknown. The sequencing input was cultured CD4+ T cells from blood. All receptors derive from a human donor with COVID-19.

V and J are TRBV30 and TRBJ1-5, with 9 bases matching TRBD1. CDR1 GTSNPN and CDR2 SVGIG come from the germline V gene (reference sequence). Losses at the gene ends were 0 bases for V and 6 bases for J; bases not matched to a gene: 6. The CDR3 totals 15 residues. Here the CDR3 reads CAWSVWDRAGQPQHF. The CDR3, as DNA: TGTGCCTGGAGTGTATGGGACAGGGCTGGTCAGCCCCAGCATTTT.

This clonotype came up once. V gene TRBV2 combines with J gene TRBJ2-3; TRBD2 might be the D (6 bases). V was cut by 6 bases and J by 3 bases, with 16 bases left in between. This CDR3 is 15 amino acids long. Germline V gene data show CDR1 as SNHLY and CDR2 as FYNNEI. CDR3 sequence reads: CASSLEGGETDTQYF. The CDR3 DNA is TGTGCCAGCAGCCTCGAGGGCGGGGAAACAGATACGCAGTATTTT. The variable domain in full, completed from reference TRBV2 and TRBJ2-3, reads EPEVTQTPSHQVTQMGQEVILRCVPISNHLYFYWYRQILGQKVEFLVSFYNNEISEKSEIFDDQFSVERPDGSNFTLKIRSTKLEDSAMYFCASSLEGGETDTQYFGPGTRLTVL.

CDR3 DNA sequence: TGTGCCAGCAGTTACGGGGGGGGAAAGGACAGAACCTATGGCTACACCTTC. It translates to CASSYGGGKDRTYGYTF. The gene calls are TRBV6-5 and TRBJ1-2; maybe TRBD1 (6 bases). Trimming removed 2 bases from V and 4 bases from J, with 20 bases in between. This CDR3 comprises 17 residues. CDR1 and CDR2 (germline): MNHEY, SVGAGI.

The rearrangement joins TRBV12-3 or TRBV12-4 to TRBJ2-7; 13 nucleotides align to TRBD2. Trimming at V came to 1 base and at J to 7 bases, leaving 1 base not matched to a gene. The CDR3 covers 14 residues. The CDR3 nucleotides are TGTGCCAGCAGTTTAGGGACTAGCGGGGGTGAGCAGTACTTC. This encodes CASSLGTSGGEQYF.

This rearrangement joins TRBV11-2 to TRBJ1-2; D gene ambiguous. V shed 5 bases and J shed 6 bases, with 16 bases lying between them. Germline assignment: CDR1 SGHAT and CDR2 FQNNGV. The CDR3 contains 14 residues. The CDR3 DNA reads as TGTGCCAGCAGCCCTATGGCAGGTCGACATGGCTACACCTTC. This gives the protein CASSPMAGRHGYTF.

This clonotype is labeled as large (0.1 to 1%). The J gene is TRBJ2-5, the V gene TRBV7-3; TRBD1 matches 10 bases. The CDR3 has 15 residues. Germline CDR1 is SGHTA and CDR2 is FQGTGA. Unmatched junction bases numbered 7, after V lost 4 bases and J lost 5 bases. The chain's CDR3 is CASSSTTGGWETQYF. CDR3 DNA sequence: TGTGCCAGCAGCTCGACGACAGGGGGCTGGGAGACCCAGTACTTC. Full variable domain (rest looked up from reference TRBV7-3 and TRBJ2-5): GAGVSQTPSNKVTEKGKYVELRCDPISGHTALYWYRQSLGQGPEFLIYFQGTGAADDSGLPNDRFFAVRPEGSVSTLKIQRTERGDSAVYLCASSSTTGGWETQYFGPGTRLLVL.

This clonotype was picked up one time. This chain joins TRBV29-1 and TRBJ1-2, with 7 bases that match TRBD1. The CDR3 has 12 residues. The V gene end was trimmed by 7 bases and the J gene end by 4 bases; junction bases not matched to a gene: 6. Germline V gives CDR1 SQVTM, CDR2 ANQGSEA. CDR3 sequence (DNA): TGCAGCGGAGGGGGCCAGGGCTATGGCTACACCTTC. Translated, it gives CSGGGQGYGYTF.

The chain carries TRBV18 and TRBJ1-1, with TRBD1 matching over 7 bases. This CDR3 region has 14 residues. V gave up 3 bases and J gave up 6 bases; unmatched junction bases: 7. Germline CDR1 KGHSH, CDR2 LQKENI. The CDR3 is CASSPGQQGAEAFF. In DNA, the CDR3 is TGTGCCAGCTCACCGGGACAGCAAGGGGCTGAAGCTTTCTTT. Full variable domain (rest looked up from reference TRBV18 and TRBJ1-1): NAGVMQNPRHLVRRRGQEARLRCSPMKGHSHVYWYRQLPEEGLKFMVYLQKENIIDESGMPKERFSAEFPKEGPSILRIQQVVRGDSAAYFCASSPGQQGAEAFFGQGTRLTVV.

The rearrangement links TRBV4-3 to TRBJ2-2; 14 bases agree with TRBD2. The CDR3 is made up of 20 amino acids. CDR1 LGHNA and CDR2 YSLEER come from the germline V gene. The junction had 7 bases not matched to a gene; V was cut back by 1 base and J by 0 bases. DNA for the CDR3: TGCGCCAGCAGCCAAGCAGAAGGACTAGCGGGGGGCTCGAACACCGGGGAGCTGTTTTTT. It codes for CASSQAEGLAGGSNTGELFF.

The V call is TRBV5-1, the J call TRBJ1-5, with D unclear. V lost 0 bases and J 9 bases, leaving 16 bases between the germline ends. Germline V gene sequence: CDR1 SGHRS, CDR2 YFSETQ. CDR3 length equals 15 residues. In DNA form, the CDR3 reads TGCGCCAGCAGCTTGGTCCCGGATAGAGTCTCGCCCCAGCATTTT. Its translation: CASSLVPDRVSPQHF.

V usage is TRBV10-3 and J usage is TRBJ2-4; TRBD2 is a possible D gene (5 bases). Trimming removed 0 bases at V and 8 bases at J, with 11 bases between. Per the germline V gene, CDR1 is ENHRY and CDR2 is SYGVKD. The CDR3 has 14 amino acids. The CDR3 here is CAISESGVEDIQYF. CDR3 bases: TGTGCCATCAGTGAGTCCGGGGTTGAGGACATTCAGTACTTC.

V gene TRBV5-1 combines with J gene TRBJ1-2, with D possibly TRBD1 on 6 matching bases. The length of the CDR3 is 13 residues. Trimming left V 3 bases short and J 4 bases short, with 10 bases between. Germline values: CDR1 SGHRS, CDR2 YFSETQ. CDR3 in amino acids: CASSSGQLYGYTF. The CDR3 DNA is TGCGCCAGCAGCTCCGGACAGCTCTATGGCTACACCTTC.

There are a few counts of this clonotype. CDR3 sequence (DNA): TGTGCCAGCAGTTTAGGACCAGGGAGCGCGCAGTATTTT. This codes for CASSLGPGSAQYF. The chain joins TRBV27 to TRBJ2-3, with D possibly being TRBD1 or TRBD2 (5 bases each). This CDR3 has 13 amino acids. Germline CDR1 and CDR2: MNHEY and SMNVEV (reference sequence). V lost 2 bases and J lost 10, with 13 bases in between.

In DNA, the CDR3 is TGTGCCAGCTACAACATTAGACTAGCGGGGAGAGAGACCCAGTACTTC. Protein sequence: CASYNIRLAGRETQYF. The rearrangement joins TRBV6-1 to TRBJ2-5; 11 nucleotides agree with TRBD2. J gave up 4 bases and V 8 bases, and 12 bases lay outside the gene matches. The germline V gene has CDR1 MNHNS and CDR2 SASEGT. This CDR3 has 16 residues.

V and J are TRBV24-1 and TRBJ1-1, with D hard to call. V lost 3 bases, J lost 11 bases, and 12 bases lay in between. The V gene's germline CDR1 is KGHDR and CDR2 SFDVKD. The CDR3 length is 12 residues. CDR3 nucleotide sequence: TGTGCCACCAGTGATACCACAAATCGGGCTTTCTTT. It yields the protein CATSDTTNRAFF.

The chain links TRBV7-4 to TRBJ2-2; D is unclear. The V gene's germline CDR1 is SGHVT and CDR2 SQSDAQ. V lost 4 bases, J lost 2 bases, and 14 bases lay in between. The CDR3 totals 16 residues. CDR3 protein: CASSYPRCGNTGELFF. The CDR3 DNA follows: TGTGCCAGCAGCTACCCACGGTGCGGCAACACCGGGGAGCTGTTTTTT.

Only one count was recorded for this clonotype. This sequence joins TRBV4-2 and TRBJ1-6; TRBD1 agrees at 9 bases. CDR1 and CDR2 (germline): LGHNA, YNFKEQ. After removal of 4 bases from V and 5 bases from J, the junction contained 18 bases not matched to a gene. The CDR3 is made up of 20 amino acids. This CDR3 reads CASSLHTTGGSEFNNSPLHF. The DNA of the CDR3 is TGTGCCAGCAGCCTTCATACGACAGGGGGAAGCGAGTTTAATAATTCACCCCTCCACTTT.

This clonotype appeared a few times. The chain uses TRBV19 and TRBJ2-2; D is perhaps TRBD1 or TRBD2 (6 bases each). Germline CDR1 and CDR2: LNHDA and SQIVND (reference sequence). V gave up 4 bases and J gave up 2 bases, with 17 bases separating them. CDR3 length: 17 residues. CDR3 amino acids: CASSTNGWGANTGELFF. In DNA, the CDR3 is TGTGCCAGTAGTACCAATGGATGGGGGGCTAACACCGGGGAGCTGTTTTTT.

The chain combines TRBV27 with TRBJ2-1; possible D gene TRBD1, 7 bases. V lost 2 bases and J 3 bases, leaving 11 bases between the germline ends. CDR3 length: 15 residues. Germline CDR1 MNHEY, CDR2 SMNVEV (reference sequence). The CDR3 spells CASSLRGTDYNEQFF. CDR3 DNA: TGTGCCAGCAGTTTACGCGGGACAGACTACAATGAGCAGTTCTTC.

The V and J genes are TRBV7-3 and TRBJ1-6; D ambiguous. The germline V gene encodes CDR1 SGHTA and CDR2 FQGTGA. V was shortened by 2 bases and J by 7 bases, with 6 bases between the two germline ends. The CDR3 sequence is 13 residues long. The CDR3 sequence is CASSLWWNSPLHF. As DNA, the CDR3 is TGTGCCAGCAGCTTATGGTGGAATTCACCCCTCCACTTT.

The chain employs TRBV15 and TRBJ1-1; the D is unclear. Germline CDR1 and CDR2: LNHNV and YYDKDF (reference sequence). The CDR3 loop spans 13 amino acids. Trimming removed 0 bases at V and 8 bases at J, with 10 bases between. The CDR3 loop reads CATSRDRGVEAFF. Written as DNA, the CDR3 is TGTGCCACCAGCAGAGATCGCGGAGTAGAAGCTTTCTTT. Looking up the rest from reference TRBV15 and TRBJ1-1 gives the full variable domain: DAMVIQNPRYQVTQFGKPVTLSCSQTLNHNVMYWYQQKSSQAPKLLFHYYDKDFNNEADTPDNFQSRRPNTSFCFLDIRSPGLGDTAMYLCATSRDRGVEAFFGQGTRLTVV.

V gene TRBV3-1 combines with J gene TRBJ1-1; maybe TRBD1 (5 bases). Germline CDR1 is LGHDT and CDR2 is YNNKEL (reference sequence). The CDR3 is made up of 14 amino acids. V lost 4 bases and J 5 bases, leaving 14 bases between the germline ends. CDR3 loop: CASSPKAGVTEAFF. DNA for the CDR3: TGTGCCAGCAGCCCTAAGGCGGGGGTGACTGAAGCTTTCTTT.

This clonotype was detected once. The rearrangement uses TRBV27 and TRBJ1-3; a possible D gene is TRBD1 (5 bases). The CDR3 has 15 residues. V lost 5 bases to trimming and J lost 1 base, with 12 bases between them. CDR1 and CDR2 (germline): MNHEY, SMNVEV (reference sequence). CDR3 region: CASSITQGSGNTIYF. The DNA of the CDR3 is TGTGCCAGCAGTATTACGCAGGGATCTGGAAACACCATATATTTT.

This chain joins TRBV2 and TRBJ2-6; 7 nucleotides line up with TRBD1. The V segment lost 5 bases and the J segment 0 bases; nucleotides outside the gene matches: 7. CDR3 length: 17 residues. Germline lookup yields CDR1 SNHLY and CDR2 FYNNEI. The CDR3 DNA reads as TGTGCCAGCAGTCACAGACAGGGTTTCTCTGGGGCCAACGTCCTGACTTTC. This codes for CASSHRQGFSGANVLTF.

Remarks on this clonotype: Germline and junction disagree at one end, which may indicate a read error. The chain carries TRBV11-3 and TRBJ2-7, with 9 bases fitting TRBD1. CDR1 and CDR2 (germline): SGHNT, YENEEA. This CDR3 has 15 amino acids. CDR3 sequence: CASSPTGTGSYEQCF. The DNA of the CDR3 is TGTGCCAGCAGCCCAACCGGGACAGGGAGCTACGAGCAGTGCTTC.

The CDR3 loop is CASSPSRDSHQPQHF. CDR3 in DNA: TGTGCCAGCTCACCGTCCCGGGACAGCCATCAGCCCCAGCATTTT. V is TRBV18 and J is TRBJ1-5; the match to TRBD1 covers 7 bases. The CDR3 totals 15 residues. Germline V gene lookup returns CDR1 KGHSH and CDR2 LQKENI. After removal of 3 bases from V and 5 bases from J, the junction contained 7 bases not matched to a gene.

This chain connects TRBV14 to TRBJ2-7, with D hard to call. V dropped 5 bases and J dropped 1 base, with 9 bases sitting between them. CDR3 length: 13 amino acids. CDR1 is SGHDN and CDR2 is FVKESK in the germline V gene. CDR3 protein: CASSAWSSYEQYF. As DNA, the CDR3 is TGTGCCAGCAGCGCCTGGTCTTCCTACGAGCAGTACTTC.

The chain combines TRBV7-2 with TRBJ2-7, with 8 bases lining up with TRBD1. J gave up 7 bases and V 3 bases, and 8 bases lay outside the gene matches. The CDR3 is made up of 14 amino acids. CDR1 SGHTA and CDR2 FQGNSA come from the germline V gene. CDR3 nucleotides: TGTGCCAGCAGCTTCAGGGACAGGCCCGCGGAGCAGTACTTC. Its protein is CASSFRDRPAEQYF.

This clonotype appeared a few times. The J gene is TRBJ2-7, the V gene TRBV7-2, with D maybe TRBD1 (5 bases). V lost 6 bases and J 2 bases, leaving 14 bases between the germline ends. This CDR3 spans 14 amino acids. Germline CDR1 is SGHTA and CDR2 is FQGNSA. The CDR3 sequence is CASRGSTATYEQYF. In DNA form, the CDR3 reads TGTGCCAGCAGGGGATCGACAGCAACCTACGAGCAGTACTTC.

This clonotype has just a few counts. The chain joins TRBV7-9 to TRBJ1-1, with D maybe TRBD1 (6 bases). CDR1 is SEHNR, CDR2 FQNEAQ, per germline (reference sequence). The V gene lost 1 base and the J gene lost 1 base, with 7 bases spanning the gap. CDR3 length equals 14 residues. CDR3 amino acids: CASSLGTENTEAFF. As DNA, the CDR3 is TGTGCCAGCAGCTTAGGGACAGAGAACACTGAAGCTTTCTTT. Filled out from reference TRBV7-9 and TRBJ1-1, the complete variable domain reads DTGVSQNPRHKITKRGQNVTFRCDPISEHNRLYWYRQTLGQGPEFLTYFQNEAQLEKSRLLSDRFSAERPKGSFSTLEIQRTEQGDSAMYLCASSLGTENTEAFFGQGTRLTVV.